This T cell receptor (beta chain) was obtained from a study of OX40 agonist ivuxolimab in advanced cancers. Study-level results: Averaged across samples, CD8+ T cells carried more expanded clones than CD4+ did. Certain nonresponding patients likewise had low normalized T-cell clonal expansion.

The CDR3 spans 15 residues. Trimming pared 0 bases from V and 4 bases from J, leaving 9 bases between. Germline V gene lookup returns CDR1 MGHRA and CDR2 YSYEKL. Worth noting for this clone: As yet, its antigen is unknown.

Patients were ruled out by autoimmune disease history or systemic immunosuppression. Some clones are missing from TCRdb's copy, which holds only in-frame ones; the method was immunoSEQ multiplex PCR. This table has 73,000 or so clones, more than 90% appearing once. This specimen consisted of CD4+ or CD8+ T cells sorted from blood, obtained in a trial of the OX40 agonist ivuxolimab. V is TRBV4-1 and J is TRBJ1-4, with unresolved D. The origin of this receptor is an adult with an advanced solid tumor such as melanoma, head and neck, liver or kidney cancer. CDR3 nucleotide sequence: TGCGCCAGCAGCCAAGAAACCCACGTTAATGAAAAACTGTTTTTT. Its translation is CASSQETHVNEKLFF.